The next 2 T cell receptor beta chains were all read from a single sample in a study of CD4 T cells in relation to SARS-CoV-2 and coronaviruses. CD4+ T cells from unexposed donors were obtained before the COVID-19 pandemic (2011-2018). The cells were cultured for about ten days before CD4+ T cells were isolated. These receptors have no identified antigens. Sequenced by immunoSEQ multiplex PCR; TCRdb stores in-frame clones only, minus some. Of 20,000 to 25,000 clones in the sample, just over 65% were seen once. Input material: CD4+ T cells from PBMCs, cultured in vitro. The origin of the receptors is a human donor in good health.

The chain couples TRBV7-2 to TRBJ1-3; D is unclear. This CDR3 is 17 amino acids long. V lost 1 base to trimming and J lost 3 bases, with 16 bases between them. Per the germline V gene, CDR1 is SGHTA and CDR2 is FQGNSA. DNA for the CDR3: TGTGCCAGCAGCTTAGGTTGGGAGGCCGGATTTGGAAACACCATATATTTT. It translates to CASSLGWEAGFGNTIYF. The variable domain in full, completed from reference TRBV7-2 and TRBJ1-3, reads GAGVSQSPSNKVTEKGKDVELRCDPISGHTALYWYRQSLGQGLEFLIYFQGNSAPDKSGLPSDRFSAERTGGSVSTLTIQRTQQEDSAVYLCASSLGWEAGFGNTIYFGEGSWLTVV.

This chain connects TRBV19 to TRBJ2-6, with D unclear. CDR1 is LNHDA, CDR2 SQIVND, per germline (reference sequence). Trimming removed 3 bases from V and 3 bases from J, with 6 bases in between. The length of the CDR3 is 14 residues. For the CDR3, the DNA is TGTGCCAGTAGTATTCGGAGTGGGGCCAACGTCCTGACTTTC. This encodes CASSIRSGANVLTF.